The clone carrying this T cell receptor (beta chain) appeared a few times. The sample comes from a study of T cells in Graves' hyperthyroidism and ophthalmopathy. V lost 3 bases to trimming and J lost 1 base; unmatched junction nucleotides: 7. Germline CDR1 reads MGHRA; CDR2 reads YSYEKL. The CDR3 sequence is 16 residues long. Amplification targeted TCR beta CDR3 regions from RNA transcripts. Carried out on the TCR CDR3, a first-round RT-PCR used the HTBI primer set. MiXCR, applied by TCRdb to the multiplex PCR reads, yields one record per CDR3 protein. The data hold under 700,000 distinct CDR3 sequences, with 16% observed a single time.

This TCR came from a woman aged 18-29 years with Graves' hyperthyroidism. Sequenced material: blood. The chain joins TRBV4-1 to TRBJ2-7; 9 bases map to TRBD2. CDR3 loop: CASSQGGLAISYEQYF. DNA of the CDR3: TGCGCCAGCAGCCAGGGCGGACTAGCGATTTCCTACGAGCAGTACTTC.